This T cell receptor (beta chain) is from a study of blood T cell repertoires in COVID-19. As originally analysed: Estimation of nucleated cell counts relied on the amplification of reference gene primers. Profiling relied on immunoSEQ multiplex PCR, and the TCRdb table lists in-frame clones only, not all of them. The D gene and trimming were derived from the DNA, and the V and J assignments and clone size from that table. The sample lists 110,000 to 150,000 clones, about 86% occurring once. Enrolled through a virtual design, the participants were between roughly 18 and 89 years of age and came from under 25 US areas. Cohorts were determined from participant-reported clinical history. This clone was seen just once. The CDR3 is 16 amino acids. V dropped 2 bases and J dropped 3 bases, with 16 bases sitting between them. Germline-derived CDR1 and CDR2 are SGHTA and FQGNSA.

The V gene is TRBV7-2, the J gene TRBJ2-5; tentatively, D is TRBD1 (7 bases). This TCR was recovered from a man aged 45-60 years who had recovered from COVID-19. What was sequenced was PBMCs or T cells enriched from blood (not recorded which). In DNA, the CDR3 is TGTGCCAGCAGCTTACTTTCAGGGGGGTCAAAAGAGACCCAGTACTTC. It specifies CASSLLSGGSKETQYF.